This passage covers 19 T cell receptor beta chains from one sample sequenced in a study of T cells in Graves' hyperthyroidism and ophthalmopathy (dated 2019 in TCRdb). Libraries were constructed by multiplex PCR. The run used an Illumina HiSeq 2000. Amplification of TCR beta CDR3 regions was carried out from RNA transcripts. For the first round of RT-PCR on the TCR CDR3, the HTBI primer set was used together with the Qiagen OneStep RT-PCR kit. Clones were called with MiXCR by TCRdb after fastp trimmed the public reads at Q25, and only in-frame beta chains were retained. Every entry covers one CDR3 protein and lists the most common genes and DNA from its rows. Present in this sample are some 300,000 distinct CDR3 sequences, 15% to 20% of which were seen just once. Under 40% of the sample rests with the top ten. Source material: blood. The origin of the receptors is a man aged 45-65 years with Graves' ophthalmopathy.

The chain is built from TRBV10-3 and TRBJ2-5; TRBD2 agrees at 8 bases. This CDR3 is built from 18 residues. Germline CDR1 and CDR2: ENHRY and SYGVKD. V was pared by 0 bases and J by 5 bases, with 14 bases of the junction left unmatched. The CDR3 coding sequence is TGTGCCATCAGTGAGTCCGTCAAGCGGGAGCCCGGCGGGGAGACCCAGTACTTC. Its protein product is CAISESVKREPGGETQYF.

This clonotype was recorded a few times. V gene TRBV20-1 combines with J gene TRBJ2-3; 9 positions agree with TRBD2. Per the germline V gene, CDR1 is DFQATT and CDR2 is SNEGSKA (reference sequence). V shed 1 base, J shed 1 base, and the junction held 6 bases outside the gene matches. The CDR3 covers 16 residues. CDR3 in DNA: TGCAGTGCTAGAGCCTCCAGACTAGCGGGCACAGATACGCAGTATTTT. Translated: CSARASRLAGTDTQYF.

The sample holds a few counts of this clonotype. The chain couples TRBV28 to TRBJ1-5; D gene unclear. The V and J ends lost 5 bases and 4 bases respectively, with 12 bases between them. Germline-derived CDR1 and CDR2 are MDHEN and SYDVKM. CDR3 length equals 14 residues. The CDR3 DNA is TGTGCCAGCAGTCCCTTTGGCGGGAATCAGCCCCAGCATTTT. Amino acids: CASSPFGGNQPQHF.

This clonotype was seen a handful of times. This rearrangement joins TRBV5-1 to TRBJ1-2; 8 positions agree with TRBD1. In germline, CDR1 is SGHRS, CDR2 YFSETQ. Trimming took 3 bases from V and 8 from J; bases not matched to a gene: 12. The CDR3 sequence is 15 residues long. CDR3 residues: CASSSEGQGVRGYTF. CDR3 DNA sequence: TGCGCCAGCAGCTCTGAAGGACAGGGAGTACGGGGCTACACCTTC.

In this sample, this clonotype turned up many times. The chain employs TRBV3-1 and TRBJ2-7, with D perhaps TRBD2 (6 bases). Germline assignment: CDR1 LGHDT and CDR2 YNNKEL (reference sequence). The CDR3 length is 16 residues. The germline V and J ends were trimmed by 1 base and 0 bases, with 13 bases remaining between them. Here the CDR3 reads CASSQVRRRGSYEQYF. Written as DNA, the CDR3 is TGTGCCAGCAGCCAAGTCAGGCGGAGGGGCTCCTACGAGCAGTACTTC.

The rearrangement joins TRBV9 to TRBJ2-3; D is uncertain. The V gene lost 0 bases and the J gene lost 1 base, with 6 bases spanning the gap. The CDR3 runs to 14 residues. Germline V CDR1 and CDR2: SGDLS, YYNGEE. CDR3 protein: CASSVGSGTDTQYF. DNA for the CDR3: TGTGCCAGCAGCGTAGGGAGCGGCACAGATACGCAGTATTTT.

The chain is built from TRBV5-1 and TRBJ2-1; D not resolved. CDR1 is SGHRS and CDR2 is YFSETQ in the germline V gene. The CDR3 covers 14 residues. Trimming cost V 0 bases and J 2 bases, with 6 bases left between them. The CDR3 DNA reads TGCGCCAGCAGCTTGGATCCGACCTACAATGAGCAGTTCTTC. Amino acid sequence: CASSLDPTYNEQFF.

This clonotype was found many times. The CDR3 nucleotides read TGTGCCAGCAGTCTAGCGAATACAGATACGCAGTATTTT. As protein: CASSLANTDTQYF. The rearrangement joins TRBV3-1 to TRBJ2-3; possible D gene TRBD2, 6 bases. Trimming removed 6 bases at V and 3 bases at J, with 10 bases between. The germline gives CDR1 LGHDT, CDR2 YNNKEL (reference sequence). This CDR3 comprises 13 residues.

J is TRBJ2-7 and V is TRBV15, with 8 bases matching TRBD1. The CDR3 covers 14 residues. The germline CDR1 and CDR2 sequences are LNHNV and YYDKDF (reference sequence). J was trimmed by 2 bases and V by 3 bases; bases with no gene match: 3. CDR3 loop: CATSRDRDPYEQYF. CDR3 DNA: TGTGCCACCAGCAGGGACAGGGACCCCTACGAGCAGTACTTC.

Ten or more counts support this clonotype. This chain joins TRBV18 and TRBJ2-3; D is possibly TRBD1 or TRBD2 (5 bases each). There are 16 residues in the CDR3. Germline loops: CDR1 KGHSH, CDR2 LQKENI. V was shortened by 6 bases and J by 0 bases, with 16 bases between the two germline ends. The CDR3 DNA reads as TGTGCCAGCTCTCCCGGGGCAGAGACTAGCACAGATACGCAGTATTTT. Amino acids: CASSPGAETSTDTQYF. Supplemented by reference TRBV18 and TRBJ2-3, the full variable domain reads NAGVMQNPRHLVRRRGQEARLRCSPMKGHSHVYWYRQLPEEGLKFMVYLQKENIIDESGMPKERFSAEFPKEGPSILRIQQVVRGDSAAYFCASSPGAETSTDTQYFGPGTRLTVL.

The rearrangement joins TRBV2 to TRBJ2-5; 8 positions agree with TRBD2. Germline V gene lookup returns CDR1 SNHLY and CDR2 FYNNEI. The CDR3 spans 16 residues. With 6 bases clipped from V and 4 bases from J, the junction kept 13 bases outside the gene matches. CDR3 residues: CASSTFGLASRETQYF. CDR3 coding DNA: TGTGCCAGCAGCACCTTTGGACTAGCTTCCAGAGAGACCCAGTACTTC. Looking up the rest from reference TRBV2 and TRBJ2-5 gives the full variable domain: EPEVTQTPSHQVTQMGQEVILRCVPISNHLYFYWYRQILGQKVEFLVSFYNNEISEKSEIFDDQFSVERPDGSNFTLKIRSTKLEDSAMYFCASSTFGLASRETQYFGPGTRLLVL.

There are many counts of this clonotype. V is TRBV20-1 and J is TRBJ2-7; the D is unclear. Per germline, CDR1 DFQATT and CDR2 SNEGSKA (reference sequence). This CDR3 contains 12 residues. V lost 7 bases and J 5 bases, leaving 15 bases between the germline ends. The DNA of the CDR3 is TGCAGTGTCATAAATTTGGGCGACGAGCAGTACTTC. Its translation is CSVINLGDEQYF.

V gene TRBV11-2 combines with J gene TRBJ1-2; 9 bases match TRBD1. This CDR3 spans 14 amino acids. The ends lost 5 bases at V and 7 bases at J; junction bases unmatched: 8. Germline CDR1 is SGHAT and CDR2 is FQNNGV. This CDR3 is CASSGGQGGRGYTF. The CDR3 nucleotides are TGTGCCAGCAGCGGGGGACAGGGCGGGCGTGGCTACACCTTC. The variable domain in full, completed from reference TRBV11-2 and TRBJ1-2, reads EAGVAQSPRYKIIEKRQSVAFWCNPISGHATLYWYQQILGQGPKLLIQFQNNGVVDDSQLPKDRFSAERLKGVDSTLKIQPAKLEDSAVYLCASSGGQGGRGYTFGSGTRLTVV.

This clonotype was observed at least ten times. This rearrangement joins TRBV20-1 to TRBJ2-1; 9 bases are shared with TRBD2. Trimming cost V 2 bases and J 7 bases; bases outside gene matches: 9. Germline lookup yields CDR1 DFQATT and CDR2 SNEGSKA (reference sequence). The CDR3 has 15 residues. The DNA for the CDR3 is TGCAGTGCTAGACCTTGGACTAGCGCAACGAATGAGCAGTTCTTC. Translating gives CSARPWTSATNEQFF.

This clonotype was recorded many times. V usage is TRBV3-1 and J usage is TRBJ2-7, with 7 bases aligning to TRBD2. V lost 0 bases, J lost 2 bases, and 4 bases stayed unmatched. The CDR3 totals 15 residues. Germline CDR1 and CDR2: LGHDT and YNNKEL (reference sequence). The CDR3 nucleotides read TGTGCCAGCAGCCAAGATCTGCTAGCGGCCTACGAGCAGTACTTC. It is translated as CASSQDLLAAYEQYF.

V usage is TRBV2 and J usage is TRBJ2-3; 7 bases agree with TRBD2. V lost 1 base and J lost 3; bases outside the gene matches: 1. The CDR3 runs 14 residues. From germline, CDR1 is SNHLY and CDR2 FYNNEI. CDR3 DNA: TGTGCCAGCAGTGAAGGGGGACTAACAGATACGCAGTATTTT. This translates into CASSEGGLTDTQYF.

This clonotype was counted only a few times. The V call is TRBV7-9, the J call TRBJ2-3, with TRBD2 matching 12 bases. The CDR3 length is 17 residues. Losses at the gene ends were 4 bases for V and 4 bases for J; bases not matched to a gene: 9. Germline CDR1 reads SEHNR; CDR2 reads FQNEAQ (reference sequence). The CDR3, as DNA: TGTGCCAGCAGCTCCGGACTAGCGGGATGGGAGGCAGATACGCAGTATTTT. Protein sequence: CASSSGLAGWEADTQYF. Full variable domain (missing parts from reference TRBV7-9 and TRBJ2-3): DTGVSQNPRHKITKRGQNVTFRCDPISEHNRLYWYRQTLGQGPEFLTYFQNEAQLEKSRLLSDRFSAERPKGSFSTLEIQRTEQGDSAMYLCASSSGLAGWEADTQYFGPGTRLTVL.

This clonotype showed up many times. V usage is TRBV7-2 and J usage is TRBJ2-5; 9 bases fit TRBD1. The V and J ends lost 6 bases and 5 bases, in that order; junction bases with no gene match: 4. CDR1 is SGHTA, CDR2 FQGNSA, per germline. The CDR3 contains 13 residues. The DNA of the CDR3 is TGTGCCAGCAGACAGGGGGCGTCGGAGACCCAGTACTTC. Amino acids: CASRQGASETQYF. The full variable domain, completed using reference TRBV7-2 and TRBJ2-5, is GAGVSQSPSNKVTEKGKDVELRCDPISGHTALYWYRQSLGQGLEFLIYFQGNSAPDKSGLPSDRFSAERTGGSVSTLTIQRTQQEDSAVYLCASRQGASETQYFGPGTRLLVL.

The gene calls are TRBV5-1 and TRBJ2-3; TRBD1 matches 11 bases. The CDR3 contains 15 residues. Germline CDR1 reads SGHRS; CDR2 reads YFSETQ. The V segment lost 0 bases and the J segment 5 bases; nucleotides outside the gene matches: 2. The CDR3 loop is CASSLVGTGGDTQYF. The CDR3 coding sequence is TGCGCCAGCAGCTTGGTTGGGACAGGGGGAGATACGCAGTATTTT.